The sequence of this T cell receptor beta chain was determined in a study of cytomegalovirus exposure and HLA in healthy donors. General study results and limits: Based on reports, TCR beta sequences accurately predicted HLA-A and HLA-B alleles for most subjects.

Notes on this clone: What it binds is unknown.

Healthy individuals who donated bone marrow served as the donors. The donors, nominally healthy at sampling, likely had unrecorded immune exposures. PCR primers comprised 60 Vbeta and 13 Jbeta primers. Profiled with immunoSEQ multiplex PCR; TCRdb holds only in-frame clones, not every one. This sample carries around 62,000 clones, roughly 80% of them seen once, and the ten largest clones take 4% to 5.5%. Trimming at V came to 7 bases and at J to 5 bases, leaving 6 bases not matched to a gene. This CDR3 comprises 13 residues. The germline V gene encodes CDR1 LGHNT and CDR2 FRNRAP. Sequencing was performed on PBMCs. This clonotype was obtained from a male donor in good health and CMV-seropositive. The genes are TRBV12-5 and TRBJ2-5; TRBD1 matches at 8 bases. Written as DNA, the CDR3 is TGTGCTAGTGCCCCCAGGGGGCGGGAGACCCAGTACTTC. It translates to CASAPRGRETQYF.